Listed below are T cell receptor beta chains from one sample, sequenced in a study of human T cells and chemical hapten exposure. TCRdb itself ran the RACE reads through MiXCR, one entry per CDR3 protein. The table has roughly 180,000 distinct CDR3 sequences, roughly 14% seen once; the top ten hold 1.7%. The sample consisted of whole blood, taken in connection with sensitization to the hapten diphenylcyclopropenone (DPC). These TCRs come from a woman under 40 with alopecia areata. Some clones in this sample may be carry-over from other donors' samples. Both conserved end residues are part of each CDR3. Some rows have no size entry. The others give once, few or many, or a class for an expanded clone.

CDR3 length: 13
J gene: TRBJ1-1
clone size: few
V gene: TRBV3-1
CDR3 protein: CASSQVSALEAFF

CDR3 length: 17
J gene: TRBJ2-3
clone size: many
V gene: TRBV7-2
CDR3 protein: CASSPLGGGLLADTQYF

CDR3 length: 15
J gene: TRBJ2-7
clone size: few
V gene: TRBV5-1
CDR3 protein: CASSLVRGYRDEQYF

CDR3 length: 14
J gene: TRBJ1-6
clone size: -
V gene: TRBV7-3
CDR3 protein: CASSATGVNSPLHF

CDR3 length: 12
J gene: TRBJ2-5
clone size: few
V gene: TRBV20-1
CDR3 protein: CSASTVQETQYF

CDR3 length: 16
J gene: TRBJ1-6
clone size: few
V gene: TRBV6-5
CDR3 protein: CASRPLRTGNNSPLHF

CDR3 length: 16
J gene: TRBJ1-1
clone size: -
V gene: TRBV6-2/TRBV6-3
CDR3 protein: CASSYSKGGLDTKAFF

CDR3 length: 14
J gene: TRBJ2-2
clone size: many
V gene: TRBV7-2
CDR3 protein: CASSSLAGAGELFF

CDR3 length: 14
J gene: TRBJ1-1
clone size: -
V gene: TRBV6-6
CDR3 protein: CASSYPPGSLEAFF

CDR3 length: 13
J gene: TRBJ1-4
clone size: many
V gene: TRBV29-1
CDR3 protein: CSVLGTEREKLFF

CDR3 length: 13
J gene: TRBJ1-5
clone size: many
V gene: TRBV6-5
CDR3 protein: CASSYGINQPQHF

CDR3 length: 14
J gene: TRBJ2-7
clone size: many
V gene: TRBV10-2
CDR3 protein: CASSESGADYEQYF

CDR3 length: 14
J gene: TRBJ1-4
clone size: few
V gene: TRBV20-1
CDR3 protein: CSARDRQGTEKLFF

CDR3 length: 15
J gene: TRBJ1-1
clone size: few
V gene: TRBV28
CDR3 protein: CASSLLGRAGTEAFF

CDR3 length: 18
J gene: TRBJ2-5
clone size: -
V gene: TRBV6-5
CDR3 protein: CASSYSTTSGLAGETQYF

CDR3 length: 13
J gene: TRBJ1-4
clone size: many
V gene: TRBV29-1
CDR3 protein: CSASRGSGEKLFF

CDR3 length: 14
J gene: TRBJ2-1
clone size: -
V gene: TRBV29-1
CDR3 protein: CSAQRGLADNEQFF

CDR3 length: 17
J gene: TRBJ2-3
clone size: few
V gene: TRBV9
CDR3 protein: CASSVELAGDGTDTQYF

CDR3 length: 15
J gene: TRBJ1-5
clone size: few
V gene: TRBV28
CDR3 protein: CASSSISESNQPQHF

CDR3 length: 13
J gene: TRBJ2-7
clone size: -
V gene: TRBV20-1
CDR3 protein: CSASHRYSYEQYF

CDR3 length: 13
J gene: TRBJ2-7
clone size: -
V gene: TRBV28
CDR3 protein: CASGLAGGYEQYF

CDR3 length: 12
J gene: TRBJ2-5
clone size: few
V gene: TRBV12-3/TRBV12-4
CDR3 protein: CASSLGSETQYF

CDR3 length: 18
J gene: TRBJ2-1
clone size: -
V gene: TRBV7-8
CDR3 protein: CASSPTRLAGGSGDEQFF

CDR3 length: 14
J gene: TRBJ2-2
clone size: -
V gene: TRBV20-1
CDR3 protein: CSGLAGGNTGELFF

CDR3 length: 12
J gene: TRBJ1-2
clone size: many
V gene: TRBV6-1
CDR3 protein: CASSLENYGYTF

CDR3 length: 16
J gene: TRBJ2-6
clone size: few
V gene: TRBV13
CDR3 protein: CASSRPGKAGANVLTF

CDR3 length: 14
J gene: TRBJ2-4
clone size: -
V gene: TRBV7-6
CDR3 protein: CASTLSAGGHIQYF

CDR3 length: 13
J gene: TRBJ2-5
clone size: few
V gene: TRBV5-4
CDR3 protein: CASSSTGQETQYF